Shown below are 9 T cell receptor beta chains from a single sample sequenced in a study of technical replicates of blood from a handful of donors. This table comes from immunoSEQ multiplex PCR, and its TCRdb copy is limited to in-frame clones, with some not included. This table holds approximately 73,000 clones, 90% to 95% found once. Sequencing was carried out using T cells isolated from PBMCs. The receptors originated from a human donor in good health.

This clone was detected once. The V and J genes are TRBV23-1 and TRBJ1-5, with 7 nucleotides matching TRBD1. TRBV23-1 falls under the ORF class, with uncertain function. The CDR3 is 12 amino acids. After removal of 9 bases from V and 3 bases from J, the junction contained 2 bases not matched to a gene. The CDR3 nucleotides are TGCGCCAGAGGGACAGCCAATCAGCCCCAGCATTTT. It is translated as CARGTANQPQHF.

V gene TRBV4-1 combines with J gene TRBJ2-1; 15 nucleotides align to TRBD2. Losses at the gene ends were 4 bases for V and 5 bases for J; bases not matched to a gene: 6. Germline lookup yields CDR1 MGHRA and CDR2 YSYEKL. There are 17 residues in the CDR3. As DNA, the CDR3 is TGCGCCAGCAGCCTTGGGACTAGCGGGAGGTTCCACAATGAGCAGTTCTTC. It yields the protein CASSLGTSGRFHNEQFF.

The rearrangement uses TRBV11-3 and TRBJ2-1, with 9 bases lining up with TRBD2. This CDR3 spans 16 amino acids. V lost 4 bases to trimming and J lost 0 bases; unmatched junction nucleotides: 4. Germline assignment: CDR1 SGHNT and CDR2 YENEEA. CDR3: CASSWTSESSYNEQFF. The CDR3 DNA reads as TGTGCCAGCAGCTGGACTAGCGAGAGCTCCTACAATGAGCAGTTCTTC.

J is TRBJ1-1 and V is TRBV19; the D gene is possibly TRBD1 (6 bases). V was clipped by 9 bases and J by 1 base, with 18 bases between them. Per the germline V gene, CDR1 is LNHDA and CDR2 is SQIVND (reference sequence). The CDR3 is 15 residues long. The CDR3 sequence: CASTGPGGPNTEAFF. The CDR3 bases are TGTGCCAGCACCGGTCCGGGGGGCCCGAACACTGAAGCTTTCTTT.

The chain employs TRBV9 and TRBJ2-2; D unresolved. Trimming took off 5 bases at V and 3 bases at J, with 5 bases between the two ends. Germline V gene sequence: CDR1 SGDLS, CDR2 YYNGEE. This CDR3 is built from 12 residues. The CDR3 loop is CASSTYTGELFF. CDR3 nucleotides: TGTGCCAGCAGTACTTACACCGGGGAGCTGTTTTTT.

In its sample, this clone was seen once. V and J are TRBV7-9 and TRBJ2-2; D remains unclear. The CDR3 sequence is 14 residues long. In germline, CDR1 is SEHNR, CDR2 FQNEAQ (reference sequence). Between the trimmed V and J ends, which lost 2 bases and 4 bases, there was a span of 8 bases. CDR3 DNA sequence: TGTGCCAGCAGCTTAACAGTCTCCACCGGGGAGCTGTTTTTT. It translates to CASSLTVSTGELFF. The whole variable domain, filled in from reference TRBV7-9 and TRBJ2-2, reads DTGVSQNPRHKITKRGQNVTFRCDPISEHNRLYWYRQTLGQGPEFLTYFQNEAQLEKSRLLSDRFSAERPKGSFSTLEIQRTEQGDSAMYLCASSLTVSTGELFFGEGSRLTVL.

The J gene is TRBJ1-4, the V gene TRBV6-5; 7 bases agree with TRBD1. The germline V gene has CDR1 MNHEY and CDR2 SVGAGI. The trim removed 5 bases at V and 3 bases at J, leaving 3 bases unmatched. The length of the CDR3 is 14 residues. The CDR3 spells CASSLGQPNEKLFF. CDR3 bases: TGTGCCAGCAGTCTGGGACAGCCTAATGAAAAACTGTTTTTT.

This rearrangement joins TRBV5-4 to TRBJ2-7, with 9 bases matching TRBD2. Germline CDR1 and CDR2: SGHNT and YYREEE (reference sequence). With 1 base clipped from V and 2 bases from J, the junction kept 4 bases outside the gene matches. CDR3 length: 15 residues. The CDR3 sequence is CASSLTSGSTYEQYF. DNA for the CDR3: TGTGCCAGCAGCTTGACTAGCGGGTCGACCTACGAGCAGTACTTC.

The gene calls are TRBV6-6 and TRBJ1-1; no clear D. The V and J ends lost 3 bases and 1 base respectively, with 6 bases between them. Germline V gives CDR1 MNHNY, CDR2 SVGAGI (reference sequence). CDR3 length: 13 amino acids. The CDR3 reads CASSYGENTEAFF. As DNA, the CDR3 is TGTGCCAGCAGTTATGGAGAGAACACTGAAGCTTTCTTT.